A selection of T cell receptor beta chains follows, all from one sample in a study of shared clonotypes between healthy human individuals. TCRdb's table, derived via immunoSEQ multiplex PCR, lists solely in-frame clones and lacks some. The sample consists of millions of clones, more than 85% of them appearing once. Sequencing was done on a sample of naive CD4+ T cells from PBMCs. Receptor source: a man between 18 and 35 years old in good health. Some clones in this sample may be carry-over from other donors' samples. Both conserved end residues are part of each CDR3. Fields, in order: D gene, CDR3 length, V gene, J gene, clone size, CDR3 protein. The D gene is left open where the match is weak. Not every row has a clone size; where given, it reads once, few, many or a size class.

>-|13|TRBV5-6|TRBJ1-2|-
CASSFGSGYGYTF
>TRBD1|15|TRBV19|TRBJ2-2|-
CASSPGQGYTGELFF
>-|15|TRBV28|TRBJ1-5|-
CASSPPFPSNQPQHF
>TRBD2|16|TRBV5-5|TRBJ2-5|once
CASSLVLAGAQETQYF
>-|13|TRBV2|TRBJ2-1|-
CASSEGSYNEQFF
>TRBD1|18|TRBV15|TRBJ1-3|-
CATSRYRQGAISGNTIYF
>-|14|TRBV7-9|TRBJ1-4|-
CASSPGTGREKLFF
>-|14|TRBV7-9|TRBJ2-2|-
CASRPGRSAGELFF
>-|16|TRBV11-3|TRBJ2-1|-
CASSLEGDFMYNEQFF
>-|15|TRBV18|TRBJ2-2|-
CASSPTKGNTGELFF
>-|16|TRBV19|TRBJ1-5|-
CASKQGWALGNQPQHF
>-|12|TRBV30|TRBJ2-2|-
CAWSVGSGELFF
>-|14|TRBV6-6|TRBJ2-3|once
CAPRSGTFTDTQYF
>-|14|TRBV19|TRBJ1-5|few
CASSRGVGNQPQHF
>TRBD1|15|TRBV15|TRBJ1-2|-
CATSRGGQGTYGYTF
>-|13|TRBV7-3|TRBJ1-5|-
CASSFGGNQPQHF
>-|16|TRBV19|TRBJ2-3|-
CASSLGPRGRADTQYF
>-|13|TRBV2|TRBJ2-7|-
CASSEPLDYEQYF
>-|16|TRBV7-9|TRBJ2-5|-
CASSFLTGQGQETQYF
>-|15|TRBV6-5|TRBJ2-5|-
CASSYRGSREETQYF
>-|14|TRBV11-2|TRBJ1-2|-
CASSPGAFDYGYTF
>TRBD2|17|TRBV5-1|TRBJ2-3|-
CASSLIPKRESTDTQYF